One T cell receptor (beta chain) is described in this entry. Produced via immunoSEQ multiplex PCR; TCRdb's table is partial and in-frame only. The repertoire holds 110,000 to 150,000 clones, with approximately 82% as singletons. These data are taken from a study of blood T cell repertoires in COVID-19. CDR3 length: 15 amino acids. The germline CDR1 and CDR2 sequences are LNHNV and YYDKDF (reference sequence). The junction had 5 bases not matched to a gene; V was cut back by 6 bases and J by 2 bases. Specimen: peripheral blood. This chain uses TRBV15 with TRBJ2-4, with 9 bases aligning to TRBD2. The TCR originated in a man between 60 and 75 years old with active or convalescent COVID-19. The CDR3 sequence: CATSPTSGSKNIQYF. The CDR3 DNA sequence: TGTGCCACCAGTCCCACTAGCGGGTCCAAAAACATTCAGTACTTC.